This T cell receptor beta chain came from a study of siplizumab effects on memory and regulatory T cells. Each sample yielded around 9.4 x 10^4 assayed TCR templates. Using immunoSEQ multiplex PCR, the repertoire was profiled, and TCRdb retains in-frame clones only, with some absent. The sample holds some 70,000 clones, 88% seen once. Regarding the study as a whole: Suppressive capability of dividing Tregs from siplizumab cultures went unverified. Mappable alloreactive CD4+ clones came from Treg cells about 65% of the time on average with siplizumab, against approximately 25% in controls.

Comment on this clone: The antigen remains unidentified.

The sequenced sample consisted of Tregs sorted from blood. This clonotype was obtained from a human donor in good health.

The CDR3 DNA reads as TGTGCCAGCAGGGCAACGGGACTCAGCTCCTACGAGCAGTACTTC. The encoded protein is CASRATGLSSYEQYF. This rearrangement joins TRBV28 to TRBJ2-7, with a weak D call TRBD2 (6 bases). The germline V and J ends were trimmed by 6 bases and 0 bases, with 15 bases remaining between them. This CDR3 comprises 15 residues. Germline-derived CDR1 and CDR2 are MDHEN and SYDVKM.